This TCR beta chain was sequenced during a study of PD-1 blockade in classical Hodgkin lymphoma. General study results and limits: Baseline diversity in complete responders resembled that of newly diagnosed patients. Relapsed/refractory patients reportedly had lower baseline diversity than newly diagnosed patients.

With no exception, relapse followed autologous stem cell transplantation in all patients, and brentuximab vedotin exposure varied. Sequenced by immunoSEQ multiplex PCR; TCRdb stores in-frame clones only, minus some. This table holds roughly 100,000 clones, approximately 90% found once. Per germline, CDR1 LGHNA and CDR2 YSLEER. This CDR3 has 17 amino acids. J gave up 9 bases and V 0 bases, and 12 bases lay outside the gene matches. A remark on this clone: Its antigen is undetermined.

The sequence derives from a human donor with classical Hodgkin lymphoma. The sample here was peripheral blood mononuclear cells (PBMCs), taken before the second cycle of nivolumab. The rearrangement joins TRBV4-3 to TRBJ2-3; the match to TRBD2 covers 10 bases. The chain's CDR3 is CASSQEDTSGGASTQYF. The CDR3 DNA is TGCGCCAGCAGCCAAGAAGATACGAGCGGGGGGGCCAGCACGCAGTATTTT.